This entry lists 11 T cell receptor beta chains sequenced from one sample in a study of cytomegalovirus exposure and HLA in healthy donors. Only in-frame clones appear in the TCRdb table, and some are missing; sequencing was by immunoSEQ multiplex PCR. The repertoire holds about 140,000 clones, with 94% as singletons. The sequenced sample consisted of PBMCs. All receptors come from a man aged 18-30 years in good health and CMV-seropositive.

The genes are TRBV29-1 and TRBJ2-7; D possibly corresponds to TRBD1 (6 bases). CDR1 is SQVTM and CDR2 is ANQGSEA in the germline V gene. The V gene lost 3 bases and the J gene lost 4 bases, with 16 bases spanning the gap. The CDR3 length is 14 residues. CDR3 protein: CSVEKLGHPYEQYF. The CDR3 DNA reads TGCAGCGTTGAGAAGTTGGGACACCCTTACGAGCAGTACTTC.

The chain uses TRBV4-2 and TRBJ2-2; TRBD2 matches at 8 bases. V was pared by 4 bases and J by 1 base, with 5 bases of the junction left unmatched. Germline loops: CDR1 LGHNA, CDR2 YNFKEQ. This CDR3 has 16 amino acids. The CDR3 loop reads CASSPSGSRNTGELFF. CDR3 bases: TGTGCCAGCAGCCCCAGCGGGAGTAGGAACACCGGGGAGCTGTTTTTT.

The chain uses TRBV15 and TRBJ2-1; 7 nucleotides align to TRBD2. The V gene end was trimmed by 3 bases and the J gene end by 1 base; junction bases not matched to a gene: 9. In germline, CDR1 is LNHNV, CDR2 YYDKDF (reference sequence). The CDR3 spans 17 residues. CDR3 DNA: TGTGCCACCAGCAGGGCGCGGGGGAGTAGGTCCTACAATGAGCAGTTCTTC. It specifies CATSRARGSRSYNEQFF.

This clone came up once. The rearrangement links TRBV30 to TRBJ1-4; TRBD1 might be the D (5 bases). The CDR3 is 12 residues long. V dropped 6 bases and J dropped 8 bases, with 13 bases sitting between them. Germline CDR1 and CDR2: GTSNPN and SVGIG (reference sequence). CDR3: CACERGREKLFF. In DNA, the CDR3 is TGTGCCTGCGAGCGGGGGAGGGAAAAACTGTTTTTT.

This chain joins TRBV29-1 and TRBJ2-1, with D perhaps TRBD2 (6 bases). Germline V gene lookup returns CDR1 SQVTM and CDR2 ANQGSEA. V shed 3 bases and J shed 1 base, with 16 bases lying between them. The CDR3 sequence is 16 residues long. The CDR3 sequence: CSVDGGTSGSYNEQFF. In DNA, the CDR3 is TGCAGCGTTGATGGGGGGACGAGCGGGTCCTACAATGAGCAGTTCTTC.

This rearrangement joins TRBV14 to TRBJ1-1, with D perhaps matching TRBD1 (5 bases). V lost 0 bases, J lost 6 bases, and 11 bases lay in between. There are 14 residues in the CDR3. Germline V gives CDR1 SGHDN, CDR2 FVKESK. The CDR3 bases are TGTGCCAGCAGCCAAGACTTGGGAGGGGCTGAAGCTTTCTTT. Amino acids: CASSQDLGGAEAFF.

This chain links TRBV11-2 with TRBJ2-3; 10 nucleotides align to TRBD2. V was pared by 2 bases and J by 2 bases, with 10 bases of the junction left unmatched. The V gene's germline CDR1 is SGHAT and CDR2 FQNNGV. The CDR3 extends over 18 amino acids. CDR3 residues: CASSLTPRTSGNTDTQYF. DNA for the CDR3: TGTGCCAGCAGCTTAACCCCCCGAACTAGCGGGAACACAGATACGCAGTATTTT.

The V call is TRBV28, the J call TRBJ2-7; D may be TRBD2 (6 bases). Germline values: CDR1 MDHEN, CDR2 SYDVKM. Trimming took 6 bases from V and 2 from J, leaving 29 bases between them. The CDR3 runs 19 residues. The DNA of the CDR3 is TGTGCCAGCAGCCTCATGTGGGGGGAGGATGGACTGGAGACCTACGAGCAGTACTTC. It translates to CASSLMWGEDGLETYEQYF. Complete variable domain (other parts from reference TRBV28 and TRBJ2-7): DVKVTQSSRYLVKRTGEKVFLECVQDMDHENMFWYRQDPGLGLRLIYFSYDVKMKEKGDIPEGYSVSREKKERFSLILESASTNQTSMYLCASSLMWGEDGLETYEQYFGPGTRLTVT.

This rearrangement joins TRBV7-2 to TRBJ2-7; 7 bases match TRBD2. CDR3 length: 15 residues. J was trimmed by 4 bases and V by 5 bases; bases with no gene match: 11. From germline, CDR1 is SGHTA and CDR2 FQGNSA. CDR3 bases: TGTGCCAGCAGCCCCCGTGGGGGAGGGAGTTACGAGCAGTACTTC. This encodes CASSPRGGGSYEQYF.

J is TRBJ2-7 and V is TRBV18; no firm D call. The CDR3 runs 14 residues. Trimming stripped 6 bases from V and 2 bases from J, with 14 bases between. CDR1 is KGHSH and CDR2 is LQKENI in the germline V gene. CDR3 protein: CASSPSHRAYEQYF. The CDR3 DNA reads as TGTGCCAGCTCCCCCAGTCACCGGGCCTACGAGCAGTACTTC.

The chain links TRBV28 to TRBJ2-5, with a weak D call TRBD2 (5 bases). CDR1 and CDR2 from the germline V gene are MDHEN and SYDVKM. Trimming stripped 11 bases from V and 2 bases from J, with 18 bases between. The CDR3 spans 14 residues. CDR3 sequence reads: CAGGSGALQETQYF. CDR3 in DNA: TGTGCCGGAGGTAGTGGCGCGCTTCAAGAGACCCAGTACTTC.